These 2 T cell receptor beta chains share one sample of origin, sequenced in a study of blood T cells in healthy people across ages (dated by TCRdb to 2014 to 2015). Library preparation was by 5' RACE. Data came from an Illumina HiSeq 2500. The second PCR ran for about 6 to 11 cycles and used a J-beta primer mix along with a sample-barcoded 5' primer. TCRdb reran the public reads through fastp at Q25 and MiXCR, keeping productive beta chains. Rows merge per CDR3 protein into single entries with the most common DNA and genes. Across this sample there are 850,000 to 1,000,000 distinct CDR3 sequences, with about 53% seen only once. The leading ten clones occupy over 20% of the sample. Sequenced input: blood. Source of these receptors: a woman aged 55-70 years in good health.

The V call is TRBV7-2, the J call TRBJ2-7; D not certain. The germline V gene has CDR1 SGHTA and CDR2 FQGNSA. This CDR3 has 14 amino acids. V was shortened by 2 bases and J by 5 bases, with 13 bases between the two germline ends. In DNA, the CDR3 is TGTGCCAGCAGCTTAATTAGAGATCCTAACGAGCAGTACTTC. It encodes CASSLIRDPNEQYF.

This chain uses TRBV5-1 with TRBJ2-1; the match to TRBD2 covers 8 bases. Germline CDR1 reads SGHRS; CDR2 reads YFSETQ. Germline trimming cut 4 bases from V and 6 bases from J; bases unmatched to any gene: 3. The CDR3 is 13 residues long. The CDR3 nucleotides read TGCGCCAGCAGCGGCGGGACTAGCAATGAGCAGTTCTTC. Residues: CASSGGTSNEQFF.